The T cell receptor (beta chain) under discussion was sequenced for a study of blood T cell repertoires in COVID-19. Authors' methods: Amplification of reference gene primers was used by the study to estimate nucleated cell counts. The data were produced by immunoSEQ multiplex PCR, yet TCRdb's version contains in-frame clones alone and is incomplete. The DNA was the basis for D and trimming; V, J and clone size are from that table. The sample lists approximately 75,000 clones; more than 75% were seen once. In its sample, this clone was seen many times. V trimming: 3 bases; J trimming: 8 bases; junction bases outside the gene matches: 8. The CDR3 extends over 13 amino acids. Germline CDR1 and CDR2: GTSNPN and SVGIG (reference sequence).

The chain recombines TRBV30 with TRBJ1-1; 8 positions match TRBD1. The source of this sequence is an elderly woman with active or convalescent COVID-19. The sample comprised peripheral blood. Written as DNA, the CDR3 is TGTGCCTGGAGGGTCGACAGGGGCCCCGAAGCTTTCTTT. Encoded protein: CAWRVDRGPEAFF.